The clone carrying this T cell receptor (beta chain) was seen at least ten times. Its antigen is unknown. From germline, CDR1 is SGHTA and CDR2 FQGNSA. Losses at the gene ends were 4 bases for V and 2 bases for J; bases not matched to a gene: 0. The CDR3 contains 13 residues. This sample was included in a study of post-analysis software for immune sequencing data. Every TCR beta cDNA library bore unique molecular identifiers. Each CDR3 protein gets one entry after TCRdb re-called the PCR reads with MiXCR. The data show about 800,000 distinct CDR3 sequences, with 30% seen just once and under 0.7% held by the top ten. Study-level findings and limits: Elevated frequency relative to controls characterized four or five TRBV segments in patients, TRBV5-6, TRBV5-1 and TRBV20-1 among them.

This clonotype was obtained from a girl between 5 and 17 years old with multiple sclerosis. The material sequenced was blood. This chain links TRBV7-2 with TRBJ2-5; 8 positions agree with TRBD1. The CDR3 DNA sequence: TGTGCCAGCAGCTGGGACAGGCAAGAGACCCAGTACTTC. Translating it yields CASSWDRQETQYF.